This T cell receptor (beta chain) appears in the sequencing data of a study of blood T cell repertoires in COVID-19 (TCRdb year 2020). About the full investigation: Samples from collaborators originated in the United States, Italy and Spain and spanned both the acute and convalescent phases of COVID-19. The material from the prospective study consisted of cDNA or gDNA derived from T cells, B-cell-depleted T cells, or PBMCs. Samples came from the ongoing ImmuneRACE study (first 160 participants) plus 1,254 subjects from 6 global collaborators. HLA class I and class II types, where available, came from metadata supplied by the sample provider rather than from assay-based typing. Deeply sampled blood TCRbeta repertoires from subjects exposed to, actively infected with, or recovered from COVID-19 were included in the dataset. Sample metadata almost always included a de-identified subject ID, COVID-19 status, age in years and sex. The repertoires were made available in a free public database intended to serve as a resource for research on the immune response to SARS-CoV-2. Here is what the overall study found, with its caveats: The quantity of clinical and demographic metadata differed by source and by participant and was supplied without curation.

Samples from volunteer blood donors who had recovered from COVID-19 were contributed by a second Seattle source. The collaborating institutions used their own protocols to collect whole blood in K2EDTA tubes. For TCRbeta analysis, collaborators shipped samples as frozen whole blood, isolated PBMCs, or DNA extracted from either of those sample types. Including cysteine and phenylalanine, the CDR3 has 13 amino acids. Only the CDR3 portion is preserved as DNA: 39 bases, with reading frame beginning at the first base. CDR1 SGHRS and CDR2 YFSETQ were looked up in the germline V gene. Trimming removed 7 bases from V and 1 base from J, leaving 8 bases between the germline ends. The immunoSEQ Assay, a bias-controlled multiplex PCR, was used to amplify TCRbeta CDR3 regions from genomic DNA. In the source study's methods: The number of nucleated cells in each sample was estimated from the amplification of reference gene primers within the assay. Sequence reads were collapsed and filtered to measure the absolute abundance of every unique TCRbeta CDR3 rearrangement. For each sample, productive Simpson clonality was calculated as the square root of Simpson's diversity index over productive rearrangements. Entries here come from immuneACCESS through TCRdb and include only in-frame sequences with V and J called. Some clones fail to appear in such tables; in the studies checked, an unresolved V gene covers under half of the shortfall, and the cause of the remainder is unknown. The DNA gave D and trimming, while V, J and clone size come from that table. In all, the sample holds 150,000 to 200,000 clones, and about 86% of those were seen once. The ten largest clones add up to 15% to 20% of the sample.

Regarding this clone: No cognate antigen has been identified for it. No base quality information exists; no much larger clone differs at one position.

This sequence uses TRBV5-1 and TRBJ2-2; D gene: possibly TRBD1, on 5 matching bases. The receptor was derived from a woman in her 70s who had recovered from COVID-19. The sample comprised peripheral blood. In nucleotides, the sequence is TGCGCCAGCGGCCAGGGGAACACCGGGGAGCTGTTTTTT. Translated, this gives CASGQGNTGELFF.